The rows below give T cell receptor beta chains drawn from one sample of a study of graft-versus-host responses after intestinal transplantation. The table came from immunoSEQ multiplex PCR; TCRdb's copy has only in-frame clones and leaves some out. Of about 10,000 clones listed, 85% to 95% are singletons. This sample comprised PBMCs, obtained around 43 days after intestinal transplantation. The receptors shown here come from a human patient who received an intestinal transplant, so some T cells may come from the graft donor. Each CDR3 is given with its conserved first and last residue. A D gene is named only where the DNA matches it firmly. Only some rows state a clone size, as once, few, many or a class for expanded clones.

V gene	J gene	clone size	D gene	CDR3 protein	CDR3 DNA
TRBV4-2	TRBJ2-3	-	-	CASSQDLPGDTQYF	TGTGCCAGCAGCCAAGATCTCCCAGGGGATACGCAGTATTTT
TRBV2	TRBJ2-7	-	-	CASTQDSGVYEQYF	TGTGCCAGCACCCAGGATTCCGGGGTATACGAGCAGTACTTC
TRBV27	TRBJ2-7	once	TRBD2	CASAIAGPWEQYF	TGTGCCAGCGCAATAGCGGGGCCTTGGGAGCAGTACTTC
TRBV14	TRBJ2-3	-	TRBD1	CASRSGQGRTDTQYF	TGTGCCAGCAGAAGTGGACAGGGGAGGACAGATACGCAGTATTTT
TRBV9	TRBJ1-3	-	-	CASSARTDTSSGNTIYF	TGTGCCAGCAGCGCGAGGACGGATACTTCCTCTGGAAACACCATATATTTT
TRBV7-9	TRBJ2-5	-	-	CASSLVLRGETQYF	TGTGCCAGCAGCTTAGTTTTGAGGGGGGAGACCCAGTACTTC
TRBV19	TRBJ2-1	-	TRBD1	CASSYRGPYNEQFF	TGTGCCAGTAGTTACAGGGGACCCTACAATGAGCAGTTCTTC
TRBV6-5	TRBJ2-7	-	-	CASSYSEMGSYEQYF	TGTGCCAGCAGTTACTCCGAAATGGGATCCTACGAGCAGTACTTC
TRBV10-3	TRBJ2-2	-	-	CAISESRGERGTGELFF	TGTGCCATCAGTGAGTCGAGAGGGGAACGGGGCACCGGGGAGCTGTTTTTT
TRBV5-1	TRBJ2-7	few	TRBD1	CASSPRQGSYEQYF	TGCGCCAGCAGCCCCCGACAGGGCTCCTACGAGCAGTACTTC
TRBV5-6	TRBJ2-5	-	-	CASSLAQFGTQYF	TGTGCCAGCAGCTTGGCCCAGTTCGGGACCCAGTACTTC
TRBV9	TRBJ1-5	-	-	CASSAQDSNQPQHF	TGTGCCAGCAGCGCTCAAGATAGCAATCAGCCCCAGCATTTT
TRBV5-4	TRBJ2-7	once	TRBD2	CASSGTSLEQYF	TGTGCCAGCAGCGGGACTAGCTTAGAGCAGTACTTC
TRBV19	TRBJ2-3	-	TRBD2	CASSIGTPLMAGGPSDTQYF	TGTGCCAGTAGTATCGGGACCCCGCTTATGGCGGGGGGGCCCTCAGATACGCAGTATTTT
TRBV11-1	TRBJ1-2	once	-	CASSSKPTGNYGYTF	TGTGCCAGCAGCTCGAAACCCACAGGGAACTATGGCTACACCTTC
TRBV25-1	TRBJ2-6	-	-	CASSDWGANVLTF	TGTGCCAGCAGTGATTGGGGGGCCAACGTCCTGACTTTC
TRBV9	TRBJ2-1	once	-	CASSPRGGDEQFF	TGTGCCAGCAGCCCCCGAGGTGGGGATGAGCAGTTCTTC
TRBV7-9	TRBJ1-5	-	-	CASTAAGAGQPQHF	TGTGCCAGCACTGCGGCGGGTGCGGGTCAGCCCCAGCATTTT
TRBV7-2	TRBJ2-7	-	-	CASSFPYEQYF	TGTGCCAGCAGCTTCCCCTACGAGCAGTACTTC
TRBV9	TRBJ1-2	-	-	CASSGMPGQPGYTF	TGTGCCAGCAGCGGGATGCCGGGTCAGCCCGGCTACACCTTC
TRBV5-1	TRBJ2-3	-	-	CASSLAPLEAVWTDTQYF	TGCGCCAGCAGCTTAGCCCCCCTTGAAGCCGTTTGGACAGATACGCAGTATTTT
TRBV14	TRBJ1-4	-	-	CASSQVGGEKLFF	TGTGCCAGCAGCCAAGTTGGGGGTGAAAAACTGTTTTTT
TRBV5-1	TRBJ1-2	-	TRBD1	CASSEGQGTYGYTF	TGCGCCAGCAGCGAGGGACAGGGGACCTATGGCTACACCTTC
TRBV7-8	TRBJ1-2	-	-	CATVGGSTLYGYTF	TGTGCCACGGTGGGAGGGTCTACTCTCTATGGCTACACCTTC
TRBV7-7	TRBJ2-3	few	-	CASSLGSTDTQYF	TGTGCTAGCAGCTTAGGGTCCACTGATACGCAGTATTTT
TRBV18	TRBJ2-5	-	-	CASSPGSGETQYF	TGTGCCAGCTCACCAGGCAGTGGAGAGACCCAGTACTTC
TRBV7-9	TRBJ2-2	-	-	CASSLAGGTGELFF	TGTGCCAGCAGCTTAGCGGGGGGCACCGGGGAGCTGTTTTTT
TRBV6-1	TRBJ2-5	-	TRBD2	CASSVGGIQETQYF	TGTGCCAGCAGCGTGGGGGGGATTCAAGAGACCCAGTACTTC
TRBV29-1	TRBJ2-1	-	TRBD2	CSVEVGEGQQFF	TGCAGCGTTGAAGTCGGGGAGGGCCAGCAGTTCTTC
TRBV4-1	TRBJ2-1	-	TRBD2	CASSQVVALAGADEQFF	TGCGCCAGCAGCCAAGTAGTGGCGCTAGCGGGGGCTGATGAGCAGTTCTTC
TRBV27	TRBJ1-1	-	-	CASSRTRQFTEAFF	TGTGCCAGCAGTCGGACTCGACAGTTCACTGAAGCTTTCTTT
TRBV4-2	TRBJ1-4	-	TRBD1	CASSLRDRGPDEKLFF	TGTGCCAGCAGCCTCCGGGACAGGGGGCCGGATGAAAAACTGTTTTTT
TRBV5-1	TRBJ2-2	-	-	CASSQTATGELFF	TGCGCCAGCAGCCAGACAGCGACCGGGGAGCTGTTTTTT